This TCR beta chain derives from a study of T cell responses to AZD1222 COVID-19 vaccine. Study-wide results and limits: Seropositivity was recorded at baseline in only a handful of AZD1222 recipients. The reported proportion of spike-specific TCRs targeting unmutated variant regions was nearly half.

As for this clone: The antigen is undetermined.

TCRdb's copy holds only in-frame clones and misses some; the assay was immunoSEQ multiplex PCR. This sample has around 160,000 clones; 85% to 95% occur once, and the top ten carry 5.1%. The ends lost 5 bases at V and 3 bases at J; junction bases unmatched: 13. Germline V lookup: CDR1 MDHEN, CDR2 SYDVKM. There are 17 residues in the CDR3. The specimen was peripheral blood, collected 28 days after the second AZD1222 dose. The gene calls are TRBV28 and TRBJ2-7, with TRBD1 matching over 10 bases. The sequence was obtained from an adult who received the AZD1222 COVID-19 vaccine. CDR3 in DNA: TGTGCCAGCAGTCCTCGGACAGGGGGGCAAACCAACTACGAGCAGTACTTC. Translated: CASSPRTGGQTNYEQYF.